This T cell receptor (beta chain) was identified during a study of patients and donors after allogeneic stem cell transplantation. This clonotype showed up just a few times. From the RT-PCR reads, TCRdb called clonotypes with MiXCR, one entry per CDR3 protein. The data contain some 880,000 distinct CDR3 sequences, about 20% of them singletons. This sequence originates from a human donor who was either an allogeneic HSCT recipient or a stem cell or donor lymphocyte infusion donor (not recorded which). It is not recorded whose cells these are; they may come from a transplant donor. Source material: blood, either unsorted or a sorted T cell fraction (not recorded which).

The CDR3 loop reads CASTGQVTPYNEQFF. DNA of the CDR3: TGCGCCAGCACCGGACAGGTGACCCCCTACAATGAGCAGTTCTTC. The chain couples TRBV4-1 to TRBJ2-1, with 7 bases matching TRBD1. The CDR3 is made up of 15 amino acids. Germline values: CDR1 MGHRA, CDR2 YSYEKL. With 7 bases clipped from V and 2 bases from J, the junction kept 8 bases outside the gene matches.